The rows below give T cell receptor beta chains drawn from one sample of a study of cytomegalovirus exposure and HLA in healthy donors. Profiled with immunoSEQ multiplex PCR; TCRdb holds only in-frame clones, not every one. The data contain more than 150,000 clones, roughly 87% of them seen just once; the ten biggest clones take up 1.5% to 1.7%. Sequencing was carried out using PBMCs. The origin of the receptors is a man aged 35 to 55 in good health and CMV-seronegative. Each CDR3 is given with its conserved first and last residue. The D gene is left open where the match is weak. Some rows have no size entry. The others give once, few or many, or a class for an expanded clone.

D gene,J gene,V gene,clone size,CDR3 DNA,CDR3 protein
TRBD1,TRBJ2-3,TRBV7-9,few,TGTGCCAGCAGCTTACAGGGGGCAGATACGCAGTATTTT,CASSLQGADTQYF
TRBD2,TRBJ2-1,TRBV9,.,TGTGCCAGCAGCGTAGGGAGGGGGACTAGCGGGGTCTACAATGAGCAGTTCTTC,CASSVGRGTSGVYNEQFF
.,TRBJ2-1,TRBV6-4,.,TGTGCCAGCAGTGACTTCCTAGCGCTCAATGAGCAGTTCTTC,CASSDFLALNEQFF
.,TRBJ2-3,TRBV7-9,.,TGTGCCAGCAGCCCAACGGGGGGCGCCTCAGATACGCAGTATTTT,CASSPTGGASDTQYF
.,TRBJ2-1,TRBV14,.,TGTGCCAGCAGCCGCCTAGCGATTAAGGATGAGCAGTTCTTC,CASSRLAIKDEQFF
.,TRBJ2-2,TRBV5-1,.,TGCGCCAGCAGCCCCGACCCGGCGGCGACCGGGGAGCTGTTTTTT,CASSPDPAATGELFF
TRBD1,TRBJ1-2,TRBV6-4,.,TGTGCCAGCAGCCCCCGGGACAGGGAGCGCCTATGGGGCTACACCTTC,CASSPRDRERLWGYTF
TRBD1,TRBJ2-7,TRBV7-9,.,TGTGCCAGCAGCCCCCGGGACAGGGGGGAGGGCGAGCAGTACTTC,CASSPRDRGEGEQYF
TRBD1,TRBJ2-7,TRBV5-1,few,TGCGCCAGCAGCTTGGCGGACAGGGAAATTGGGCAGTACTTC,CASSLADREIGQYF
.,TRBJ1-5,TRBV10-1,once,TGCGCCAGCAGTGAGTCTAGGCGGGGGGTAAGCAATCAGCCCCAGCATTTT,CASSESRRGVSNQPQHF
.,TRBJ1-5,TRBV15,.,TGTGCCACCAGCGGACTCCGGGCCGGTAGCAATCAGCCCCAGCATTTT,CATSGLRAGSNQPQHF
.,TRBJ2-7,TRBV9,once,TGTGCCAGCAGCGAGTTAGGGGGGACTATGCAGTACTTC,CASSELGGTMQYF
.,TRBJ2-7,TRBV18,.,TGTGCCAGCTCACCAATACAGTCCTACGAGCAGTACTTC,CASSPIQSYEQYF
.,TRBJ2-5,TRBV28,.,TGTGCCAGCAGTCAGTTGGAGGGTAAAGAGACCCAGTACTTC,CASSQLEGKETQYF
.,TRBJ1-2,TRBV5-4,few,TGTGCCAGCAGCTTGGACGGGTCAGAGCGTGGCTACACCTTC,CASSLDGSERGYTF
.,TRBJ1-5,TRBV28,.,TGTGCCAGCAGTTTTTTCGGCAGCGGCAATCAGCCCCAGCATTTT,CASSFFGSGNQPQHF
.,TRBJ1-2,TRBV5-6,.,TGTGCCAGCAGCTTGGAGCAGGGCCCCTATGGCTACACCTTC,CASSLEQGPYGYTF
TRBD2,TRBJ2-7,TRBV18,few,TGTGCCAGCTCACCTACTAGCGGGGGATCCTACGAGCAGTACTTC,CASSPTSGGSYEQYF